A single sample is the source of the 20 T cell receptor beta chains below, sequenced in a study of tumour-infiltrating T cells in Burkitt lymphoma. TCRdb's copy holds only in-frame clones and misses some; the assay was immunoSEQ multiplex PCR. The top ten clones hold 2.9% of a sample with around 48,000 clones, around 31% of them seen once. Sequencing was done on a sample of tumor tissue. All receptors derive from a human donor with Burkitt lymphoma.

The chain combines TRBV5-4 with TRBJ1-1; D remains unclear. Germline assignment: CDR1 SGHNT and CDR2 YYREEE (reference sequence). CDR3 length equals 14 residues. Trimming shortened V by 0 bases and J by 3 bases, and 9 bases separated the two germline ends. Here the CDR3 reads CASSLGAEDTEAFF. The CDR3 DNA sequence: TGTGCCAGCAGCTTGGGCGCCGAGGACACTGAAGCTTTCTTT.

This clone has a handful of counts. The rearrangement uses TRBV7-2 and TRBJ2-1; the D gene is possibly TRBD1 (5 bases). V was trimmed by 1 base and J by 11 bases, leaving 15 bases between them. CDR1 and CDR2 from the germline V gene are SGHTA and FQGNSA. The CDR3 is 14 amino acids. The CDR3 reads CASSLDSQGSKQFF. In nucleotides, the CDR3 is TGTGCCAGCAGCTTAGATAGTCAGGGATCCAAGCAGTTCTTC.

This chain connects TRBV6-6 to TRBJ1-2; D possibly corresponds to TRBD1 (5 bases). The CDR3 length is 12 residues. Germline V gene data show CDR1 as MNHNY and CDR2 as SVGAGI (reference sequence). V shed 8 bases and J shed 4 bases, with 11 bases lying between them. In nucleotides, the CDR3 is TGTGCCAGCCTGAGGGACGGCTATGGCTACACCTTC. This codes for CASLRDGYGYTF.

This clone was observed a few times. The CDR3 nucleotides read TGTGCCAGCAGTGAAGCGACAGCGTACGAGCAGTACTTC. Translation: CASSEATAYEQYF. The chain carries TRBV2 and TRBJ2-7, with D possibly being TRBD1 (5 bases). V was shortened by 0 bases and J by 4 bases, with 7 bases between the two germline ends. Germline V gene lookup returns CDR1 SNHLY and CDR2 FYNNEI. The CDR3 is 13 amino acids. Drawing the rest from reference TRBV2 and TRBJ2-7, the complete variable domain is EPEVTQTPSHQVTQMGQEVILRCVPISNHLYFYWYRQILGQKVEFLVSFYNNEISEKSEIFDDQFSVERPDGSNFTLKIRSTKLEDSAMYFCASSEATAYEQYFGPGTRLTVT.

This clone was observed a handful of times. V gene TRBV6-5 combines with J gene TRBJ2-3; 7 bases match TRBD2. The CDR3 spans 14 residues. V was pared by 7 bases and J by 0 bases, with 4 bases of the junction left unmatched. The germline V gene has CDR1 MNHEY and CDR2 SVGAGI. The CDR3 loop reads CASKRGVSTDTQYF. The CDR3 DNA sequence: TGTGCCAGCAAGCGGGGAGTTAGCACAGATACGCAGTATTTT.

The rearrangement uses TRBV10-3 and TRBJ2-7, with D perhaps TRBD1 (5 bases). Trimming shortened V by 1 base and J by 6 bases, and 19 bases separated the two germline ends. The CDR3 contains 16 residues. The V gene's germline CDR1 is ENHRY and CDR2 SYGVKD. As DNA, the CDR3 is TGTGCCATCAGTGAGTTGGTAGTAACAGGCGTCGGCGAGCAGTACTTC. Residues: CAISELVVTGVGEQYF.

This clone was detected only a few times. This rearrangement joins TRBV25-1 to TRBJ1-3, with TRBD1 identical over 8 bases. The V gene end was trimmed by 6 bases and the J gene end by 2 bases; junction bases not matched to a gene: 3. The CDR3 contains 14 residues. Per germline, CDR1 MGHDK and CDR2 SYGVNS. CDR3 protein: CASRDRVTGNTIYF. The CDR3 DNA sequence: TGTGCCAGCAGGGACAGGGTAACTGGAAACACCATATATTTT. Full variable domain (rest looked up from reference TRBV25-1 and TRBJ1-3): EADIYQTPRYLVIGTGKKITLECSQTMGHDKMYWYQQDPGMELHLIHYSYGVNSTEKGDLSSESTVSRIRTEHFPLTLESARPSHTSQYLCASRDRVTGNTIYFGEGSWLTVV.

This clone turned up a few times. V is TRBV7-2 and J is TRBJ1-5; D gene uncertain. The V end lost 3 bases, the J end lost 16 bases, and 16 bases lay between the germline ends. CDR3 length equals 12 residues. Per germline, CDR1 SGHTA and CDR2 FQGNSA. The CDR3 sequence: CASSLNVGVVHF. The DNA of the CDR3 is TGTGCCAGCAGCTTGAACGTAGGCGTTGTACATTTT.

The sample holds a few counts of this clone. The chain combines TRBV9 with TRBJ2-5; TRBD1 aligns across 9 bases. The junction had 8 bases not matched to a gene; V was cut back by 3 bases and J by 5 bases. This CDR3 comprises 15 residues. Germline CDR1 reads SGDLS; CDR2 reads YYNGEE. The DNA of the CDR3 is TGTGCCAGCAGCGCGGTGACAGGGGGGTATGAGACCCAGTACTTC. Protein: CASSAVTGGYETQYF.

The V call is TRBV27, the J call TRBJ1-5; a possible D gene is TRBD1 (5 bases). This CDR3 contains 14 residues. Germline V gene data show CDR1 as MNHEY and CDR2 as SMNVEV (reference sequence). The ends were cut back, 6 bases at V and 0 bases at J, with 9 bases in the middle. The CDR3, as DNA: TGTGCCAGCAGATTAGGGGCTAGCAATCAGCCCCAGCATTTT. It is translated as CASRLGASNQPQHF.

This chain links TRBV29-1 with TRBJ1-2, with a weak D call TRBD1 (5 bases). Trimming removed 4 bases from V and 5 bases from J, with 8 bases in between. This CDR3 contains 11 residues. CDR1 and CDR2 from the germline V gene are SQVTM and ANQGSEA. For the CDR3, the DNA is TGCAGCGTTGTAAAGGGGTATGGCTACACCTTC. Residues: CSVVKGYGYTF. Full variable domain (rest looked up from reference TRBV29-1 and TRBJ1-2): SAVISQKPSRDICQRGTSLTIQCQVDSQVTMMFWYRQQPGQSLTLIATANQGSEATYESGFVIDKFPISRPNLTFSTLTVSNMSPEDSSIYLCSVVKGYGYTFGSGTRLTVV.

The CDR3 is CASSIFPRGQGESNQPQHF. CDR3 coding DNA: TGTGCCAGTAGTATATTCCCCCGCGGACAGGGGGAAAGCAATCAGCCCCAGCATTTT. V usage is TRBV19 and J usage is TRBJ1-5, with 10 bases lining up with TRBD1. The trim removed 2 bases at V and 1 base at J, leaving 11 bases unmatched. From germline, CDR1 is LNHDA and CDR2 SQIVND (reference sequence). This CDR3 comprises 19 residues.

The chain is built from TRBV4-1 and TRBJ2-7, with no clear D. CDR1 is MGHRA and CDR2 is YSYEKL in the germline V gene. Trimming cost V 1 base and J 5 bases, with 6 bases left between them. The CDR3 is 12 amino acids. This CDR3 reads CASSQVGNEQYF. For the CDR3, the DNA is TGCGCCAGCAGCCAAGTCGGTAACGAGCAGTACTTC.

V is TRBV5-1 and J is TRBJ1-1; no clear D gene. This CDR3 region has 13 residues. Per the germline V gene, CDR1 is SGHRS and CDR2 is YFSETQ. Trimming stripped 1 base from V and 7 bases from J, with 11 bases between. The CDR3 loop reads CASSLPGKDEAFF. In DNA form, the CDR3 reads TGCGCCAGCAGCTTGCCGGGGAAGGATGAAGCTTTCTTT.

This chain connects TRBV5-5 to TRBJ2-7, with TRBD2 identical over 9 bases. The germline V gene encodes CDR1 SGHKS and CDR2 YYEKEE (reference sequence). CDR3 length: 15 residues. V lost 4 bases, J lost 3 bases, and 8 bases stayed unmatched. The CDR3 DNA reads TGTGCCAGCAGCCCGCTAGCGGGGCTACTCTACGAGCAGTACTTC. It codes for CASSPLAGLLYEQYF. Full variable domain (rest looked up from reference TRBV5-5 and TRBJ2-7): DAGVTQSPTHLIKTRGQQVTLRCSPISGHKSVSWYQQVLGQGPQFIFQYYEKEERGRGNFPDRFSARQFPNYSSELNVNALLLGDSALYLCASSPLAGLLYEQYFGPGTRLTVT.

The gene calls are TRBV5-1 and TRBJ2-1; 8 bases match TRBD2. The trim removed 3 bases at V and 4 bases at J, leaving 6 bases unmatched. The CDR3 is 15 residues long. Germline CDR1 SGHRS, CDR2 YFSETQ. The CDR3 nucleotides read TGCGCCAGCAGCTCTGGCGGGGGGAGGTACAATGAGCAGTTCTTC. Translating it yields CASSSGGGRYNEQFF.

The genes are TRBV30 and TRBJ2-6, with D perhaps being TRBD1 or TRBD2 (5 bases each). Trimming stripped 5 bases from V and 0 bases from J, with 14 bases between. There are 16 residues in the CDR3. Looked up from germline, CDR1 is GTSNPN and CDR2 is SVGIG (reference sequence). This CDR3 reads CAWLRGRLSGANVLTF. CDR3 bases: TGTGCCTGGCTGAGGGGACGCCTCTCTGGGGCCAACGTCCTGACTTTC.

In this sample, this clone turned up a few times. This chain uses TRBV19 with TRBJ1-2; D is ambiguous. Trimming took off 4 bases at V and 0 bases at J, with 15 bases between the two ends. Germline V gene sequence: CDR1 LNHDA, CDR2 SQIVND (reference sequence). The CDR3 spans 16 residues. CDR3 DNA: TGTGCCAGTAGTAACCCCTGGGGTTCTTCTAACTATGGCTACACCTTC. Protein: CASSNPWGSSNYGYTF.

The chain joins TRBV5-1 to TRBJ2-3, with D perhaps TRBD1 (6 bases). Germline V lookup: CDR1 SGHRS, CDR2 YFSETQ. The CDR3 spans 16 residues. V was clipped by 2 bases and J by 3 bases, with 16 bases between them. Here the CDR3 reads CASSFSRNRVTDTQYF. CDR3 DNA sequence: TGCGCCAGCAGCTTTAGCCGTAACAGGGTTACAGATACGCAGTATTTT.

The chain combines TRBV9 with TRBJ1-1, with 8 bases fitting TRBD1. The CDR3 has 22 residues. The germline V gene encodes CDR1 SGDLS and CDR2 YYNGEE. The junction had 25 bases not matched to a gene; V was cut back by 2 bases and J by 1 base. The CDR3 DNA reads TGTGCCAGCAGCGTCCGGGACAGGTTGATCGTAGGAGAGGGGATCGGGAACACTGAAGCTTTCTTT. Encoded protein: CASSVRDRLIVGEGIGNTEAFF.